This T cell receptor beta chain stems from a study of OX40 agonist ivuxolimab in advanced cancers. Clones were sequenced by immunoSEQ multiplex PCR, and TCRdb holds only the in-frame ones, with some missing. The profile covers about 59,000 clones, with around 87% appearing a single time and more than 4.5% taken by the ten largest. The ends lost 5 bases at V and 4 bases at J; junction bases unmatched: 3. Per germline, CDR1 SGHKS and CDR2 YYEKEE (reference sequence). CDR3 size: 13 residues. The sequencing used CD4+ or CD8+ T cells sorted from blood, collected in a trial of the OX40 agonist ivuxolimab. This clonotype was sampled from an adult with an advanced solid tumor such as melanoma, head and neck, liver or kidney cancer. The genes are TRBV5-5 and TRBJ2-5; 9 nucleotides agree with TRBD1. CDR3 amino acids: CASRRGQGETQYF. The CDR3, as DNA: TGTGCCAGCAGACGGGGACAGGGAGAGACCCAGTACTTC. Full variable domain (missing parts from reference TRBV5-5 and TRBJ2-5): DAGVTQSPTHLIKTRGQQVTLRCSPISGHKSVSWYQQVLGQGPQFIFQYYEKEERGRGNFPDRFSARQFPNYSSELNVNALLLGDSALYLCASRRGQGETQYFGPGTRLLVL.